This entry concerns a single TCR beta chain. Participants came from fewer than 25 US areas, aged roughly 18 to 89 years. Cohort 3 recovery required two negative PCRs, clearance, or symptom resolution. The data belong to a study of blood T cell repertoires in COVID-19. TCRdb's table, derived via immunoSEQ multiplex PCR, lists solely in-frame clones and lacks some. In the table there are a few hundred thousand clones, more than 85% of which are singletons. V was pared by 3 bases and J by 7 bases, with 14 bases between. The CDR3 runs 14 residues. Germline values: CDR1 SGHRS, CDR2 YFSETQ. This sequence joins TRBV5-1 and TRBJ2-1; maybe TRBD1 (6 bases). The sequencing input was PBMCs or T cells enriched from blood (not recorded which). This clonotype originated in a woman aged 55-75 years who had recovered from COVID-19. In DNA, the CDR3 is TGCGCCAGCAGCTCGGGCACAGGGTGGAATGAGCAGTTCTTC. It encodes CASSSGTGWNEQFF.